The text below deals with one TCR beta chain. The target of this receptor is not known. Base qualities are not recorded, but no much larger clone differs from it by a single base. This sample is drawn from a study of blood T cell repertoires in COVID-19 (dated by TCRdb to 2018 to 2021). Some background on the complete study: The collaborator samples originated in the United States, Italy and Spain and spanned the acute and convalescent phases of COVID-19. The material from the prospective study consisted of cDNA or gDNA derived from T cells, B-cell-depleted T cells, or PBMCs. Deeply sampled blood TCRbeta repertoires from subjects exposed to, actively infected with, or recovered from COVID-19 were included in the dataset. The repertoires were released in a freely available public database intended as a resource for research on the immune response to SARS-CoV-2. Samples came from the ongoing ImmuneRACE study (first 160 participants) plus 1,254 subjects from 6 global collaborators. Nearly every sample came with metadata listing a de-identified subject ID, COVID-19 status, age in years and sex. HLA class I and class II types, where available, came from metadata supplied by the sample provider rather than from assay-based typing.

V is clipped by 5 bases and J by 4 bases, and the sequence between their germline boundaries is 14 bases long. From cysteine to phenylalanine, the CDR3 is 14 amino acids long. Left in the record is the CDR3 DNA by itself, 42 bases read in frame from the first base. The germline V gene encodes CDR1 SGHAT and CDR2 FQNNGV. Whole blood was collected in K2EDTA tubes by collaborating institutions according to the institutions' own protocols. For TCRbeta analysis, collaborators shipped samples in one of three forms: frozen whole blood, isolated PBMCs, or DNA extracted from either of those sample types. TCRbeta CDR3 regions were amplified from genomic DNA by means of the immunoSEQ Assay, a bias-controlled multiplex PCR. The published analysis was carried out like this. The number of nucleated cells in each sample was estimated by amplification of reference gene primers within the assay. To quantify the absolute abundance of each unique TCRbeta CDR3 rearrangement, sequence reads were collapsed and filtered. For each sample, productive Simpson clonality was calculated as the square root of Simpson's diversity index over productive rearrangements. TCRdb provides this immuneACCESS table in a form limited to in-frame rearrangements. Some clones are lacking; in checked studies, under half of them reflect an unresolved V gene, and why the rest are absent is not known. Clonal size and the V and J genes are those of that table, whereas D and trimming came from the DNA. This sample comprises roughly 260,000 clones, about 87% of them detected only once. Roughly 3.6% of the sample goes to the ten largest clones.

Study-wide conclusions, independent of this receptor: How much clinical and demographic metadata was included differed by source and by participant, and the metadata was provided uncurated.

The V gene is TRBV11-2 and the J gene is TRBJ1-2, with TRBD1 tentatively as D gene (6 bases match). This receptor was identified in a woman aged 40 to 50 with acute or convalescent COVID-19. The sequenced sample was peripheral blood. The CDR3 protein is CASSATTGLYGYTF. The sequenced DNA is TGTGCCAGCAGCGCTACGACAGGCCTCTATGGCTACACCTTC.